This record looks at one T cell receptor beta chain sequence and its context. Its antigen specificity is not known. No per-base quality is available; no much larger clone lies one base away. Focal radiation therapy combined with CTLA-4 blockade (ipilimumab) was tested in patients with chemo-refractory metastatic non-small-cell lung cancer. The library was made by the immunoSEQ multiplex PCR assay. The immuneACCESS repertoire file appears here via TCRdb, limited to in-frame rearrangements. These files lack a portion of the clones; in checked studies, under half of the deficit traces to unresolved V genes, and the cause of the others is not known. The sample data list fewer than 85,000 clones, and more than 85% of these were observed just once. The ten top clones hold 0.87% of the sample. These data are taken from a study of radiotherapy plus CTLA-4 blockade in lung cancer (dated 2018 in TCRdb). Notes on the research overall: Among the enrolled patients, about 20% had an objective response, and about 31% reached disease control. Study-level results and caveats: The strongest predictors of response, as reported, were early dynamic changes in blood T cell clones along with a rise in serum interferon-beta after radiation. TCR clones derived from tumors expanded in peripheral blood after treatment with radiotherapy and ipilimumab.

From the cysteine through the phenylalanine, the CDR3 covers 15 amino acids. Kept here is only the CDR3 DNA, which spans 45 bases and is read in frame from base 1. V sheds 6 bases and J sheds 0 bases, leaving 15 bases between their ends. The germline V gene encodes CDR1 MNHEY and CDR2 SVGAGI. The source was peripheral blood, collected from a patient treated with radiotherapy plus ipilimumab. The sequence was collected from a human donor with non-small cell lung cancer who had stable disease on radiotherapy plus ipilimumab. This chain joins TRBV6-5 to TRBJ2-7, with TRBD2 as a weak D call on 6 bases. The CDR3 amino acid sequence is: CASSPGRGGSYEQYF. The sequenced DNA: TGTGCCAGCAGCCCTGGGCGGGGAGGCTCCTACGAGCAGTACTTC.